The present T cell receptor (beta chain) was sequenced within a study of T cells after yellow fever vaccination. Using its own MiXCR run on the 5' RACE reads, TCRdb lists one record per CDR3 protein. The sample has about 180,000 distinct CDR3 sequences, 6.2% seen once. Regarding the study as a whole: Clonotypes found in both CD4 and CD8 compartments made up a small share.

Germline V CDR1 and CDR2: DFQATT, SNEGSKA (reference sequence). The V end was cut by 4 bases, the J end by 2 bases, with 12 bases between. The CDR3 sequence is 14 residues long. On this clonotype itself: Antigen: not known.

The material was CD4+ T cells sorted from PBMCs, obtained on the day of the first yellow fever vaccination. The chain joins TRBV20-1 to TRBJ2-1, with a tentative D call TRBD2 (6 bases). The TCR was taken from a man between 18 and 29 years old who received the YFV17D yellow fever vaccine. The CDR3 region has the DNA TGCAGTGCTAAACTCTGGGGGGCCTACAATGAGCAGTTCTTC. Its translation: CSAKLWGAYNEQFF.